Below, 17 T cell receptor beta chains from the same sample are listed, as sequenced in a study of T cell responses to AZD1222 COVID-19 vaccine. Libraries were prepared by immunoSEQ multiplex PCR; TCRdb keeps only in-frame clonotypes and omits some of them. The sample contains about 93,000 clones, 85% to 90% of which appear only once. The material was peripheral blood, obtained 28 days after the second AZD1222 dose. Source of these receptors: an adult who received the AZD1222 COVID-19 vaccine.

The chain is built from TRBV10-2 and TRBJ2-7; D assignment may be TRBD1 or TRBD2 (5 bases each). The V end was cut by 0 bases, the J end by 6 bases, with 12 bases between. Germline V lookup: CDR1 WSHSY, CDR2 SAAADI. The length of the CDR3 is 14 residues. The CDR3 DNA follows: TGCGCCAGCAGTGAGTCGGCAGGGAGTTTCGAGCAGTACTTC. The encoded protein is CASSESAGSFEQYF.

The chain carries TRBV9 and TRBJ2-7; D is perhaps TRBD1 or TRBD2 (5 bases each). This CDR3 region has 16 residues. V was clipped by 1 base and J by 3 bases, with 17 bases between them. Germline V gives CDR1 SGDLS, CDR2 YYNGEE. The CDR3 sequence: CASSVNPGTADYEQYF. As DNA, the CDR3 is TGTGCCAGCAGCGTAAATCCCGGGACGGCTGACTACGAGCAGTACTTC.

V and J are TRBV6-6 and TRBJ1-3, with a tentative D call TRBD1 (5 bases). This CDR3 is built from 14 residues. V was trimmed by 5 bases and J by 2 bases, leaving 10 bases between them. In germline, CDR1 is MNHNY, CDR2 SVGAGI (reference sequence). The CDR3 DNA reads TGTGCCAGCAGTCTTCGGGGGGCTGGAAACACCATATATTTT. Its translation is CASSLRGAGNTIYF.

V and J are TRBV5-4 and TRBJ1-1; 9 positions agree with TRBD1. Germline-derived CDR1 and CDR2 are SGHNT and YYREEE (reference sequence). This CDR3 comprises 15 residues. Losses at the gene ends were 4 bases for V and 5 bases for J; bases not matched to a gene: 9. In DNA, the CDR3 is TGTGCCAGCAGCAATGGTGGACAGGGGCCAACTGAAGCTTTCTTT. Translation gives CASSNGGQGPTEAFF.

The V call is TRBV19, the J call TRBJ1-1; D is perhaps TRBD1 (6 bases). Germline V gives CDR1 LNHDA, CDR2 SQIVND (reference sequence). The CDR3 is 16 residues long. V lost 2 bases, J lost 0 bases, and 13 bases lay in between. CDR3 amino acids: CASSILGGKVNTEAFF. The CDR3, as DNA: TGTGCCAGTAGTATATTAGGGGGGAAGGTGAACACTGAAGCTTTCTTT. Looking up the rest from reference TRBV19 and TRBJ1-1 gives the full variable domain: DGGITQSPKYLFRKEGQNVTLSCEQNLNHDAMYWYRQDPGQGLRLIYYSQIVNDFQKGDIAEGYSVSREKKESFPLTVTSAQKNPTAFYLCASSILGGKVNTEAFFGQGTRLTVV.

This clone was seen more than once but under ten times. The CDR3 coding sequence is TGTGCCAGCAGTGACCTGGCAGTTGACACCGGGGAGCTGTTTTTT. Encoded protein: CASSDLAVDTGELFF. The J gene is TRBJ2-2, the V gene TRBV2; D uncertain. Germline V CDR1 and CDR2: SNHLY, FYNNEI. The CDR3 runs to 15 residues. Trimming pared 3 bases from V and 3 bases from J, leaving 11 bases between. Combining the CDR3 with reference TRBV2 and TRBJ2-2 gives the whole variable domain EPEVTQTPSHQVTQMGQEVILRCVPISNHLYFYWYRQILGQKVEFLVSFYNNEISEKSEIFDDQFSVERPDGSNFTLKIRSTKLEDSAMYFCASSDLAVDTGELFFGEGSRLTVL.

The chain joins TRBV25-1 to TRBJ2-7; tentatively, D is TRBD2 (6 bases). The germline V and J ends were trimmed by 2 bases and 0 bases, with 8 bases remaining between them. Germline values: CDR1 MGHDK, CDR2 SYGVNS. The CDR3 runs 14 residues. The CDR3, as DNA: TGTGCCAGCAGTGAACACGGGAGCTCCTACGAGCAGTACTTC. Its translation: CASSEHGSSYEQYF.

The chain is built from TRBV10-3 and TRBJ2-1, with 14 bases lining up with TRBD2. Trimming at V came to 5 bases and at J to 0 bases, leaving 6 bases not matched to a gene. The CDR3 sequence is 18 residues long. CDR1 is ENHRY, CDR2 SYGVKD, per germline. The CDR3 spells CAISQGTSGGLSYNEQFF. CDR3 bases: TGTGCCATCAGTCAGGGGACTAGCGGGGGCCTCTCCTACAATGAGCAGTTCTTC.

This clone has more than one count but fewer than ten. The rearrangement uses TRBV2 and TRBJ2-7, with TRBD2 matching over 7 bases. The CDR3 loop spans 15 amino acids. Germline CDR1 SNHLY, CDR2 FYNNEI. J lost 0 bases, V lost 3 bases, and 5 bases had no gene match. CDR3 loop: CASSESSGASYEQYF. The CDR3 bases are TGTGCCAGCAGTGAGTCTAGCGGAGCCTCCTACGAGCAGTACTTC.

The chain recombines TRBV4-3 with TRBJ2-7; D might be TRBD2 (6 bases). The V end was cut by 0 bases, the J end by 6 bases, with 18 bases between. Per the germline V gene, CDR1 is LGHNA and CDR2 is YSLEER. The CDR3 consists of 16 residues. This CDR3 is CASSQDNGGFSSEQYF. In DNA form, the CDR3 reads TGCGCCAGCAGCCAAGATAATGGGGGGTTCTCTTCCGAGCAGTACTTC.

J is TRBJ1-4 and V is TRBV20-1; no reliable D call. Trimming stripped 2 bases from V and 6 bases from J, with 4 bases between. The CDR3 covers 11 residues. CDR1 is DFQATT and CDR2 is SNEGSKA in the germline V gene (reference sequence). This CDR3 reads CSARWYEKLFF. For the CDR3, the DNA is TGCAGTGCTAGATGGTATGAAAAACTGTTTTTT.

In its sample, this clone was seen once. This same CDR3 is encoded by further DNA sequences in the sample. The rearrangement links TRBV9 to TRBJ1-2, with D perhaps matching TRBD1 (5 bases). V lost 0 bases, J lost 8 bases, and 8 bases lay in between. Germline CDR1 and CDR2: SGDLS and YYNGEE. This CDR3 spans 12 amino acids. CDR3 nucleotide sequence: TGTGCCAGCAGCGTAGCTGGGGGGGGCTACACCTTC. Its translation is CASSVAGGGYTF.

The CDR3 sequence is CASSQERTGDTEAFF. In DNA, the CDR3 is TGTGCCAGCAGCCAAGAAAGGACAGGGGACACTGAAGCTTTCTTT. The V call is TRBV4-2, the J call TRBJ1-1, with 9 bases that match TRBD1. Germline assignment: CDR1 LGHNA and CDR2 YNFKEQ. This CDR3 has 15 residues. Trimming took 0 bases from V and 3 from J; bases not matched to a gene: 2.

J is TRBJ2-7 and V is TRBV9; D may be TRBD2 (5 bases). The germline gives CDR1 SGDLS, CDR2 YYNGEE. CDR3 length equals 15 residues. The V and J ends lost 0 bases and 3 bases respectively, with 13 bases between them. DNA of the CDR3: TGTGCCAGCAGCGTAGACGCGGGCTCAAACTACGAGCAGTACTTC. Translated: CASSVDAGSNYEQYF.

V and J are TRBV5-1 and TRBJ2-1; D not certain. The CDR3 is made up of 13 amino acids. The V gene's germline CDR1 is SGHRS and CDR2 YFSETQ. V was trimmed by 0 bases and J by 9 bases, leaving 10 bases between them. The CDR3 nucleotides are TGCGCCAGCAGCTTGGAAATAGGTGGTGAGCAGTTCTTC. Translation: CASSLEIGGEQFF.

This chain joins TRBV27 and TRBJ1-6; 8 bases align to TRBD1. Germline assignment: CDR1 MNHEY and CDR2 SMNVEV (reference sequence). CDR3 size: 14 residues. V shed 2 bases and J 9 bases; nucleotides not matched to a gene: 3. The DNA for the CDR3 is TGTGCCAGCAGTTTACAGGGGGCTCGTTCACCCCTCCACTTT. Translating it yields CASSLQGARSPLHF.

The chain uses TRBV4-2 and TRBJ1-4; 7 bases are shared with TRBD1. Germline CDR1 LGHNA, CDR2 YNFKEQ. CDR3 size: 17 residues. Trimming cost V 4 bases and J 2 bases; bases outside gene matches: 10. As DNA, the CDR3 is TGTGCCAGCAGCCCACTCATTAACAGGGGCACTAATGAAAAACTGTTTTTT. The encoded protein is CASSPLINRGTNEKLFF.